Listed below are T cell receptor beta chains from one sample, sequenced in a study of blood T cell repertoires in COVID-19. Clones were sequenced by immunoSEQ multiplex PCR, and TCRdb holds only the in-frame ones, with some missing. The sample has 240,000 or so clones; roughly four fifths are singletons. The sequenced sample was peripheral blood. The receptors derive from a woman aged 55-75 years with active or convalescent COVID-19. The CDR3 runs from the conserved cysteine through the conserved F or W. Fields, in order: J gene, D gene, V gene, clone size, CDR3 protein, CDR3 DNA. D genes are given only for firm matches. The size field is filled for only some rows; it gives once, few, many or a size class.

>TRBJ2-3|TRBD2|TRBV7-3|.
CASSARTSGGGTDTQYF
TGTGCCAGCAGCGCCCGGACTAGCGGGGGGGGAACAGATACGCAGTATTTT
>TRBJ1-5|TRBD1|TRBV4-1|.
CASSQGWGQGVRNQPQHF
TGCGCCAGCAGCCAAGGTTGGGGACAGGGGGTACGCAATCAGCCCCAGCATTTT
>TRBJ1-5|.|TRBV15|.
CATSRDPPGLHRSQPQHF
TGTGCCACCAGCAGAGATCCGCCGGGACTCCATCGGAGTCAGCCCCAGCATTTT
>TRBJ1-1|.|TRBV6-2/TRBV6-3|.
CASSYVGGNTEAFF
TGTGCCAGCAGTTACGTCGGGGGAAACACTGAAGCTTTCTTT
>TRBJ1-4|.|TRBV30|.
CAWCRGGTNEKLFF
TGTGCCTGGTGTAGGGGGGGGACTAATGAAAAACTGTTTTTT
>TRBJ2-3|TRBD1|TRBV5-5|.
CASSYRQGITDTQYF
TGTGCCAGCAGTTACCGACAGGGGATCACAGATACGCAGTATTTT
>TRBJ1-4|.|TRBV7-9|.
CASTLGAGTELYEKLFF
TGTGCCAGCACCCTTGGGGCCGGAACTGAACTTTATGAAAAACTGTTTTTT
>TRBJ1-2|TRBD1|TRBV3-1/TRBV3-2|.
CASSQHDRGDSSGGYTF
TGTGCCAGCAGCCAACACGACAGGGGGGACTCTTCGGGTGGCTACACCTTC
>TRBJ2-3|TRBD1|TRBV9|.
CASSGGTGSVTDTQYF
TGTGCCAGCAGCGGAGGGACAGGGTCGGTCACAGATACGCAGTATTTT
>TRBJ2-7|TRBD2|TRBV9|.
CASSVATSGGLYEQYF
TGTGCCAGCAGCGTCGCGACTAGCGGGGGGCTCTACGAGCAGTACTTC
>TRBJ1-2|.|TRBV19|.
CASSSNSETGTGSDTF
TGTGCCAGTAGTAGCAATTCCGAGACAGGCACTGGGTCGGACACCTTC
>TRBJ2-3|TRBD2|TRBV18|once
CASSRIPTSGGAGDTQYF
TGTGCCAGCTCACGCATTCCCACTAGCGGGGGGGCTGGAGATACGCAGTATTTT
>TRBJ1-5|.|TRBV19|.
CASSIAGGAPQPQHF
TGTGCCAGTAGTATAGCAGGAGGAGCCCCTCAGCCCCAGCATTTT
>TRBJ1-5|TRBD1|TRBV4-1|.
CASSLTGGNQPQHF
TGCGCCAGCAGCTTAACAGGGGGAAATCAGCCCCAGCATTTT
>TRBJ2-1|.|TRBV2|.
CASSRERRRSYNEQFF
TGTGCCAGCAGTCGTGAGCGGAGGCGCTCCTACAATGAGCAGTTCTTC
>TRBJ2-3|.|TRBV25-1|once
CASTRTVRGTDTQYF
TGTGCCAGCACCAGGACAGTCCGCGGCACAGATACGCAGTATTTT
>TRBJ1-4|TRBD1|TRBV30|once
CAYRGLYEKLFF
TGTGCCTACAGGGGGCTGTATGAAAAACTGTTTTTT
>TRBJ2-7|TRBD2|TRBV7-9|.
CASSLAASGEYEQYF
TGTGCCAGCAGCTTAGCGGCTAGCGGGGAGTACGAGCAGTACTTC
>TRBJ1-2|.|TRBV6-5|few
CASVSNYGYTF
TGTGCCAGCGTAAGCAACTATGGCTACACCTTC
>TRBJ1-6|.|TRBV5-1|few
CASSLGVSPGSPLHF
TGCGCCAGCAGCTTAGGAGTGTCGCCTGGATCACCCCTCCACTTT
>TRBJ2-5|TRBD1|TRBV18|.
CASSPDRGPVYF
TGTGCCAGCTCACCCGACAGGGGTCCTGTCTACTTC
>TRBJ1-2|TRBD1|TRBV19|few
CASSTPTGFNYGYTF
TGTGCCAGTAGTACGCCGACAGGGTTTAACTATGGCTACACCTTC
>TRBJ2-7|TRBD1|TRBV27|.
CASSPSPGGMHEQYF
TGTGCCAGCAGTCCCTCTCCAGGGGGCATGCACGAGCAGTACTTC
>TRBJ1-5|.|TRBV19|once
CASSIRSGVGNQPQHF
TGTGCCAGTAGTATCAGGTCGGGGGTGGGCAATCAGCCCCAGCATTTT
>TRBJ2-1|TRBD1|TRBV7-9|few
CASTRDRVYNEQFF
TGTGCCAGCACCCGGGACAGGGTATACAATGAGCAGTTCTTC
>TRBJ2-3|.|TRBV5-1|.
CASSYGGGTDTQYF
TGCGCCAGCAGCTACGGGGGAGGAACAGATACGCAGTATTTT
>TRBJ1-5|.|TRBV6-5|.
CASSPNVGAPGPQHF
TGTGCCAGCAGTCCAAATGTGGGGGCGCCTGGGCCCCAGCATTTT
>TRBJ1-6|TRBD1|TRBV18|.
CASSPIGRTGGNNSPLHF
TGTGCCAGCTCACCCATTGGCCGAACAGGGGGCAATAATTCACCCCTCCACTTT
>TRBJ1-2|.|TRBV6-6|once
CASSYSGEFNYGYTF
TGTGCCAGCAGTTACAGTGGGGAGTTCAACTATGGCTACACCTTC
>TRBJ2-5|TRBD1|TRBV7-9|.
CASSLPPHRGRIETQYF
TGTGCCAGCAGCCTTCCCCCCCACAGGGGGCGCATAGAGACCCAGTACTTC
>TRBJ1-1|.|TRBV5-1|.
CASSLQATGLMNTEAFF
TGCGCCAGCAGCTTACAAGCTACAGGGCTCATGAACACTGAAGCTTTCTTT
>TRBJ2-2|.|TRBV7-2|.
CASSLGEGVNTGELFF
TGTGCCAGCAGCTTAGGGGAGGGGGTGAACACCGGGGAGCTGTTTTTT
>TRBJ2-3|TRBD2|TRBV7-8|.
CASKLAASTDTQYF
TGTGCCAGCAAACTAGCGGCTAGCACAGATACGCAGTATTTT
>TRBJ1-5|.|TRBV5-1|.
CASSRGGGNQPQHF
TGCGCCAGCAGCCGTGGCGGGGGGAATCAGCCCCAGCATTTT
>TRBJ1-2|.|TRBV28|.
CAGGDDNYGYTF
TGTGCCGGGGGGGACGATAACTATGGCTACACCTTC
>TRBJ2-3|.|TRBV19|.
CASSISRTGGTDTQYF
TGTGCCAGTAGTATATCTCGAACGGGGGGCACAGATACGCAGTATTTT
>TRBJ1-2|.|TRBV2|.
CASSQGSDGYTF
TGTGCCAGCAGCCAGGGATCCGATGGCTACACCTTC
>TRBJ2-6|TRBD2|TRBV2|.
CASSGGRAGANVLTF
TGTGCCAGCAGTGGGGGGAGGGCTGGGGCCAACGTCCTGACTTTC
>TRBJ1-2|TRBD1|TRBV19|.
CASSLQGADYGYTF
TGTGCCAGTAGTCTACAGGGGGCTGACTATGGCTACACCTTC
>TRBJ2-4|.|TRBV6-2/TRBV6-3|.
CASSMTKNIQYF
TGTGCCAGCAGTATGACTAAAAACATTCAGTACTTC
>TRBJ2-5|TRBD2|TRBV20-1|.
CSASKSPTLGGGVETQYF
TGCAGTGCTAGTAAGTCACCAACCCTTGGGGGGGGTGTTGAGACCCAGTACTTC
>TRBJ2-3|.|TRBV7-9|.
CASSLRSGVADTQYF
TGTGCCAGCAGCTTAAGGTCGGGGGTGGCAGATACGCAGTATTTT
>TRBJ2-5|TRBD2|TRBV19|.
CASSPQGTRGGILVETQYF
TGTGCCAGTAGTCCTCAGGGAACTCGCGGGGGGATCTTAGTAGAGACCCAGTACTTC
>TRBJ2-1|.|TRBV11-2|.
CASSLDPRAPYNEQFF
TGTGCCAGCAGCTTAGATCCCAGGGCCCCCTACAATGAGCAGTTCTTC
>TRBJ1-6|TRBD1|TRBV6-5|.
CASSLGGQGFSPLHF
TGTGCCAGCAGTCTAGGTGGACAGGGTTTCTCACCCCTCCACTTT
>TRBJ1-1|TRBD1|TRBV7-8|.
CASRPKGGQMYTEAFF
TGTGCCAGCAGACCTAAGGGGGGACAGATGTACACTGAAGCTTTCTTT
>TRBJ1-2|TRBD1|TRBV12-3/TRBV12-4|.
CASSLGQGGHTF
TGTGCCAGCAGTTTAGGGCAGGGGGGACACACCTTC
>TRBJ1-2|.|TRBV6-6|few
CASSYSGERGGYTF
TGTGCCAGCAGTTACTCAGGGGAAAGGGGGGGCTACACCTTC
>TRBJ1-1|TRBD1|TRBV6-6|.
CASTRTGWDTEAFF
TGTGCCAGCACCCGGACAGGGTGGGACACTGAAGCTTTCTTT
>TRBJ2-5|.|TRBV19|once
CASSIPGKETQYF
TGTGCCAGTAGTATACCCGGGAAAGAGACCCAGTACTTC
>TRBJ2-4|TRBD2|TRBV6-1|.
CASSGTSGLAKNIQYF
TGTGCCAGCAGTGGGACTAGCGGTTTAGCCAAAAACATTCAGTACTTC